The rows below give T cell receptor beta chains drawn from one sample of a study of T cell responses to AZD1222 COVID-19 vaccine. Measured with immunoSEQ multiplex PCR; TCRdb has only the in-frame clones, and not every one. The table includes about 90,000 clones, around 90% detected once. Sequenced here: peripheral blood, sampled on day 0 of MenACWY control vaccination. Every receptor here comes from an adult in good health. CDR3s include the opening cysteine and the closing phenylalanine or tryptophan. The D gene is left open where the match is weak. Expanded clones are given a class, and other clones once, few, many or no size at all.

clone size: NA
J gene: TRBJ1-1
V gene: TRBV19
D gene: NA
CDR3 length: 15
CDR3 DNA: TGTGCCAGTAGAAGGCGCGGAGGGGTGAACACTGAAGCTTTCTTT
CDR3 protein: CASRRRGGVNTEAFF

clone size: NA
J gene: TRBJ1-1
V gene: TRBV6-5
D gene: NA
CDR3 length: 13
CDR3 DNA: TGTGCCAGCAGCCCAGAAGAGGGCAGAAGGGCTTTCTTT
CDR3 protein: CASSPEEGRRAFF

clone size: NA
J gene: TRBJ1-1
V gene: TRBV6-4
D gene: NA
CDR3 length: 15
CDR3 DNA: TGTGCCAGCAGTGACACCCAGTCCGCGGGGTTTGAAGCTTTCTTT
CDR3 protein: CASSDTQSAGFEAFF

clone size: NA
J gene: TRBJ1-5
V gene: TRBV6-6
D gene: TRBD1
CDR3 length: 16
CDR3 DNA: TGTGCCAGCAGTTACACCGGGACAGGGGGCAATCAGCCCCAGCATTTT
CDR3 protein: CASSYTGTGGNQPQHF

clone size: once
J gene: TRBJ2-4
V gene: TRBV5-4
D gene: TRBD1
CDR3 length: 13
CDR3 DNA: TGTGCCAGTCAACGTGGGACAGAAAACATTCAGTACTTC
CDR3 protein: CASQRGTENIQYF

clone size: NA
J gene: TRBJ2-7
V gene: TRBV9
D gene: NA
CDR3 length: 14
CDR3 DNA: TGTGCCAGCAGCGTAGCTCCGGTCTCCTACGAGCAGTACTTC
CDR3 protein: CASSVAPVSYEQYF

clone size: few
J gene: TRBJ1-2
V gene: TRBV4-2
D gene: TRBD1
CDR3 length: 14
CDR3 DNA: TGTGCCAGCAGCGAAGACGTACAGGGGGATGGCTACACCTTC
CDR3 protein: CASSEDVQGDGYTF

clone size: few
J gene: TRBJ1-1
V gene: TRBV28
D gene: TRBD1
CDR3 length: 13
CDR3 DNA: TGTGCCAGCAGTTTAGGCAGGGGGGTTAGAGCTTTCTTT
CDR3 protein: CASSLGRGVRAFF

clone size: NA
J gene: TRBJ2-3
V gene: TRBV19
D gene: TRBD1
CDR3 length: 15
CDR3 DNA: TGTGCCAGTAGTCGACGGGGACAGGGGACAGATACGCAGTATTTT
CDR3 protein: CASSRRGQGTDTQYF

clone size: NA
J gene: TRBJ1-2
V gene: TRBV4-3
D gene: NA
CDR3 length: 13
CDR3 DNA: TGCGCCAGCAGCCAAGTTCCCAGGGCGAGCTACACCTTC
CDR3 protein: CASSQVPRASYTF

clone size: NA
J gene: TRBJ1-1
V gene: TRBV2
D gene: NA
CDR3 length: 13
CDR3 DNA: TGTGCCGACAAGGGGGGTTCGGACACTGAAGCTTTCTTT
CDR3 protein: CADKGGSDTEAFF

clone size: NA
J gene: TRBJ1-1
V gene: TRBV5-1
D gene: NA
CDR3 length: 14
CDR3 DNA: TGCGCCAGCAGCTTGGAAGCGGGAGACACTGAAGCTTTCTTT
CDR3 protein: CASSLEAGDTEAFF

clone size: NA
J gene: TRBJ1-3
V gene: TRBV4-2
D gene: NA
CDR3 length: 13
CDR3 DNA: TGTGCCAGCAGCCAAGATGAGGGAAACACCATATATTTT
CDR3 protein: CASSQDEGNTIYF

clone size: NA
J gene: TRBJ2-7
V gene: TRBV6-1
D gene: TRBD1
CDR3 length: 15
CDR3 DNA: TGTGCCAGCAGTGATGCGACAGGGGGGGTCTACGAGCAGTACTTC
CDR3 protein: CASSDATGGVYEQYF

clone size: NA
J gene: TRBJ2-7
V gene: TRBV28
D gene: TRBD2
CDR3 length: 15
CDR3 DNA: TGTGCCAGCACCCGGACTAGCGGGGCCCCCTACGAGCAGTACTTC
CDR3 protein: CASTRTSGAPYEQYF